The T cell receptor beta chain under discussion was sequenced for a study of blood T cell repertoires in COVID-19. Turning to the study itself: Sites across the United States, Italy and Spain contributed samples from acute and convalescent COVID-19.

The data were produced by immunoSEQ multiplex PCR, yet TCRdb's version contains in-frame clones alone and is incomplete. Among roughly 250,000 clones listed, more than 75% were seen once. Germline V gene data show CDR1 as LGHNA and CDR2 as YSLEER. This CDR3 contains 15 residues. After removal of 3 bases from V and 2 bases from J, the junction contained 5 bases not matched to a gene. Sequenced: PBMCs or T cells enriched from blood (not recorded which). This TCR came from a woman aged 50 to 65 who had recovered from COVID-19. The J gene is TRBJ2-3, the V gene TRBV4-3, with TRBD1 matching over 7 bases. The DNA for the CDR3 is TGCGCCAGCAGCCAGCAGGGGGAGAACACAGATACGCAGTATTTT. This translates into CASSQQGENTDTQYF.